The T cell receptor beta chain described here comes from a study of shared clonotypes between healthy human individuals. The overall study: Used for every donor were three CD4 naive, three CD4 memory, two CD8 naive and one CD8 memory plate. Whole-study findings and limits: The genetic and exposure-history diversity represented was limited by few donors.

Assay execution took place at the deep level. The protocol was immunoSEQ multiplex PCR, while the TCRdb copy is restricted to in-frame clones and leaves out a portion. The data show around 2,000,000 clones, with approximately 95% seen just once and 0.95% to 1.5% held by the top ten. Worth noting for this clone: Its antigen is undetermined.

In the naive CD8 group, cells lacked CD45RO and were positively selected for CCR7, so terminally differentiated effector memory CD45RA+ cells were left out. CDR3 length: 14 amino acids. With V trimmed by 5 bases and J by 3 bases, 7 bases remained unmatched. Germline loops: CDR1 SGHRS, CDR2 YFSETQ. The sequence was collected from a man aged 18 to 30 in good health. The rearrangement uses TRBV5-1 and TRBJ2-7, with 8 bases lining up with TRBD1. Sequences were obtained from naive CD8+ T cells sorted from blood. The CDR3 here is CASSYDRGGYEQYF. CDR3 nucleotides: TGCGCCAGCAGTTACGACAGGGGCGGCTACGAGCAGTACTTC.